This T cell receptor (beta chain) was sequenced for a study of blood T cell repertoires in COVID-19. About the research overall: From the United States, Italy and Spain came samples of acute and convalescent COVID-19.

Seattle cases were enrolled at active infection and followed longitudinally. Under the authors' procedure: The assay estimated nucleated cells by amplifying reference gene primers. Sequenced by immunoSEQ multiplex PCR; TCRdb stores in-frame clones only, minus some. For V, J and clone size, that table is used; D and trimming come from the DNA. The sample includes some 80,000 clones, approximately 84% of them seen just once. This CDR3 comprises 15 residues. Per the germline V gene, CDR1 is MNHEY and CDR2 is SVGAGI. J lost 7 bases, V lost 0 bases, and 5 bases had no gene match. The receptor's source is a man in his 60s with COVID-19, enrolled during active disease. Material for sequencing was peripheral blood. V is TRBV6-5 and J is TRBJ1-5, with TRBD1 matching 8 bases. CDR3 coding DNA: TGTGCCAGCAGTTACTCGTGGACAGGGCTACAGCCCCAGCATTTT. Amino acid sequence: CASSYSWTGLQPQHF.